The next 8 T cell receptor beta chains were all read from a single sample in a study of blood T cell repertoires in COVID-19. The protocol was immunoSEQ multiplex PCR, while the TCRdb copy is restricted to in-frame clones and leaves out a portion. The table shows some 120,000 clones, with roughly 70% occurring only once. Source material: peripheral blood. The receptors originated from a human donor with acute or convalescent COVID-19. The donor label of this sample is uncertain.

The chain uses TRBV7-9 and TRBJ2-3, with 10 bases aligning to TRBD1. CDR1 and CDR2 (germline): SEHNR, FQNEAQ (reference sequence). Trimming took 5 bases from V and 3 from J; bases not matched to a gene: 2. CDR3 length equals 14 residues. CDR3 amino acids: CASSRDRGTDTQYF. For the CDR3, the DNA is TGTGCCAGCAGCCGGGACAGGGGAACAGATACGCAGTATTTT.

The CDR3 bases are TGTGCCAGCTCACAACACTCCACGATCCCCCTGGGTGGGTCAGGGAACACTGAAGCTTTCTTT. Its protein product is CASSQHSTIPLGGSGNTEAFF. The chain joins TRBV18 to TRBJ1-1; D gene unclear. Germline CDR1 reads KGHSH; CDR2 reads LQKENI. The CDR3 loop spans 21 amino acids. V lost 4 bases and J lost 1, with 31 bases in between.

This clone was seen more than once but under ten times. V usage is TRBV6-5 and J usage is TRBJ2-1, with D perhaps matching TRBD2 (6 bases). The V gene lost 6 bases and the J gene lost 8 bases, with 14 bases spanning the gap. Germline CDR1 MNHEY, CDR2 SVGAGI. The CDR3 is 13 residues long. CDR3: CASSRRLVDEQFF. CDR3 DNA: TGTGCCAGCAGCAGACGACTAGTTGATGAGCAGTTCTTC.

This clone was counted between two and nine times. The J gene is TRBJ1-1, the V gene TRBV3-1 (or the pseudogene TRBV3-2), with 11 bases aligning to TRBD1. CDR1 is LGHDT and CDR2 is YNNKEL in the germline V gene (reference sequence). This CDR3 is built from 14 residues. With V trimmed by 4 bases and J by 6 bases, 4 bases remained unmatched. The CDR3 nucleotides are TGTGCCAGCAGCCGGACAGGGGGCGTCGCTGAAGCTTTCTTT. Its protein is CASSRTGGVAEAFF.

The genes are TRBV18 and TRBJ1-1; TRBD1 agrees at 8 bases. This CDR3 has 17 amino acids. CDR1 is KGHSH, CDR2 LQKENI, per germline. V was pared by 5 bases and J by 2 bases, with 13 bases of the junction left unmatched. CDR3 bases: TGTGCCAGCTCATCTGGACAGGGTCTCATCCGTAACACTGAAGCTTTCTTT. It codes for CASSSGQGLIRNTEAFF.

The chain has TRBV5-1 and TRBJ1-4; 7 positions match TRBD1. After removal of 3 bases from V and 8 bases from J, the junction contained 13 bases not matched to a gene. The germline CDR1 and CDR2 sequences are SGHRS and YFSETQ. The CDR3 totals 16 residues. CDR3 sequence: CASSYGLTGRGEKLFF. CDR3 DNA: TGCGCCAGCAGCTACGGCCTGACAGGGCGGGGAGAAAAACTGTTTTTT.

The genes are TRBV7-8 and TRBJ2-3; 9 bases are shared with TRBD1. The CDR3 runs 15 residues. V gave up 3 bases and J gave up 4 bases; unmatched junction bases: 5. The germline V gene has CDR1 SGHVS and CDR2 FQNEAQ. The CDR3 DNA follows: TGTGCCAGCAGCTTCCGGGACAGGGCGGCAGATACGCAGTATTTT. Protein: CASSFRDRAADTQYF.

The chain employs TRBV5-1 and TRBJ1-1, with 7 bases that match TRBD1. Germline values: CDR1 SGHRS, CDR2 YFSETQ. The V segment lost 0 bases and the J segment 5 bases; nucleotides outside the gene matches: 4. The CDR3 consists of 14 residues. The CDR3: CASSLVPGGTEAFF. Here the CDR3 DNA reads TGCGCCAGCAGCTTGGTACCAGGGGGAACTGAAGCTTTCTTT.